Following are 6 T cell receptor beta chains from one sample sequenced in a study of brain metastases from non-small cell lung cancer. Sequenced by immunoSEQ multiplex PCR; TCRdb stores in-frame clones only, minus some. The table includes 4,900 or so clones, 65% to 80% detected once. Sequences were obtained from primary lung tumor tissue. These receptor sequences come from a donor aged 40 or over with non-small cell lung cancer.

The CDR3 loop reads CASSLVVGGYNEQFF. The CDR3 region has the DNA TGTGCCAGCAGCTTAGTTGTCGGGGGGTACAATGAGCAGTTCTTC. The chain links TRBV7-2 to TRBJ2-1; 7 bases agree with TRBD2. V shed 1 base, J shed 4 bases, and the junction held 4 bases outside the gene matches. CDR1 and CDR2 (germline): SGHTA, FQGNSA. The CDR3 extends over 15 amino acids.

As DNA, the CDR3 is TGTGCCAGCAGTTCCCGGACAGGGAAGACTGAAGCTTTCTTT. Translation: CASSSRTGKTEAFF. This chain connects TRBV27 to TRBJ1-1; 8 bases are shared with TRBD1. The junction had 6 bases not matched to a gene; V was cut back by 4 bases and J by 5 bases. CDR1 MNHEY and CDR2 SMNVEV come from the germline V gene (reference sequence). The CDR3 consists of 14 residues.

The rearrangement uses TRBV18 and TRBJ2-7; 7 bases map to TRBD1. Germline V gene sequence: CDR1 KGHSH, CDR2 LQKENI. The CDR3 is 14 residues long. Unmatched junction bases numbered 9, after V lost 6 bases and J lost 4 bases. CDR3 loop: CASSPPTGKYEQYF. As DNA, the CDR3 is TGTGCCAGCTCCCCCCCGACAGGGAAGTACGAGCAGTACTTC.

The chain combines TRBV7-8 with TRBJ1-3; 10 positions match TRBD1. The CDR3 is made up of 15 amino acids. Germline CDR1 is SGHVS and CDR2 is FQNEAQ. V lost 7 bases to trimming and J lost 4 bases; unmatched junction nucleotides: 7. CDR3 DNA sequence: TGTGCCAGCACACGACAGGGGGCGGGGGGAAACACCATATATTTT. Translated: CASTRQGAGGNTIYF.

The V gene is TRBV24-1, the J gene TRBJ2-5; D may be TRBD1 (6 bases). V lost 7 bases and J lost 5, with 13 bases in between. CDR1 and CDR2 from the germline V gene are KGHDR and SFDVKD. The CDR3 spans 13 residues. CDR3 protein: CATRDSSRETQYF. Written as DNA, the CDR3 is TGTGCCACCAGGGACAGTTCTAGGGAGACCCAGTACTTC.

The gene calls are TRBV5-5 and TRBJ2-5; D is perhaps TRBD2 (7 bases). CDR1 and CDR2 (germline): SGHKS, YYEKEE (reference sequence). V gave up 4 bases and J gave up 6 bases, with 16 bases separating them. The CDR3 totals 14 residues. CDR3 in amino acids: CASSVRGGGKTQYF. CDR3 coding DNA: TGTGCCAGCAGCGTTAGGGGGGGCGGGAAGACCCAGTACTTC.